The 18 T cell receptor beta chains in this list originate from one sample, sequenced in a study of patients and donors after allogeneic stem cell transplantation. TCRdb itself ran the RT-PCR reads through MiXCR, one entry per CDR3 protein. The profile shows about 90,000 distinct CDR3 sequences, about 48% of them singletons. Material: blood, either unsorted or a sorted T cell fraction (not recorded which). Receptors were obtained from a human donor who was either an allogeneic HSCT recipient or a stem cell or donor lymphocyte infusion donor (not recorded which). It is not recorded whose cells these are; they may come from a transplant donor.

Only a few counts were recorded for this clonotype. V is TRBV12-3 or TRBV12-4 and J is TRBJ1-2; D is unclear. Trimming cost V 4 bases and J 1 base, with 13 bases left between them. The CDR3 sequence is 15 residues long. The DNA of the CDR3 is TGTGCCAGCAGTTCCGGGTCAGACCTTAACTATGGCTACACCTTC. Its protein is CASSSGSDLNYGYTF.

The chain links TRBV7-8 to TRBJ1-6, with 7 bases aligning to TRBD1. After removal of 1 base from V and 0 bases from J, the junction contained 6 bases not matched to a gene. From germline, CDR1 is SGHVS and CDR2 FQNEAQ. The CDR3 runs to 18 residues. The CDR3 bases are TGTGCCAGCAGCTTAGGTGGGGGACAGATCTCCTATAATTCACCCCTCCACTTT. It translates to CASSLGGGQISYNSPLHF.

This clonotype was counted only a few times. The CDR3 sequence is CASSSTQGAPSQPQHF. CDR3 nucleotides: TGTGCCAGCAGTTCCACACAGGGGGCGCCGAGTCAGCCCCAGCATTTT. The rearrangement uses TRBV12-3 or TRBV12-4 and TRBJ1-5; 9 nucleotides line up with TRBD1. J was trimmed by 6 bases and V by 4 bases; bases with no gene match: 10. The CDR3 spans 16 residues.

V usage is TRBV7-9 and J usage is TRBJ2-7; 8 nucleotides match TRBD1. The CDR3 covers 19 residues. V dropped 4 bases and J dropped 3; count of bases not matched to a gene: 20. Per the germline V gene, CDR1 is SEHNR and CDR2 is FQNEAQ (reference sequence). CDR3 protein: CASSSPRDRTKEYLYEQYF. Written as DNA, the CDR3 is TGTGCCAGCAGCTCACCCCGGGACAGGACCAAAGAATATCTCTACGAGCAGTACTTC.

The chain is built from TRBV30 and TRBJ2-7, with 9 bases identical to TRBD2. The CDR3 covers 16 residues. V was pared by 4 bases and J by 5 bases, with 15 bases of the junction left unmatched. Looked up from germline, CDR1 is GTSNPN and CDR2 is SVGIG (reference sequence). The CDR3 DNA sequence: TGTGCCTGGACCGACAGTCCTAGCGGGATCCTCCACGAGCAGTACTTC. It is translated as CAWTDSPSGILHEQYF.

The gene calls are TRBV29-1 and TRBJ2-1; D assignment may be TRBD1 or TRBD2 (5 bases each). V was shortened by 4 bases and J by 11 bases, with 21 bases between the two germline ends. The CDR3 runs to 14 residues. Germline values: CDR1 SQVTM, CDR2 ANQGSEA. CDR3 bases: TGCAGCGTTGTGGGGGTACTAAGGGCCCAAAAGCAGTTCTTC. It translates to CSVVGVLRAQKQFF.

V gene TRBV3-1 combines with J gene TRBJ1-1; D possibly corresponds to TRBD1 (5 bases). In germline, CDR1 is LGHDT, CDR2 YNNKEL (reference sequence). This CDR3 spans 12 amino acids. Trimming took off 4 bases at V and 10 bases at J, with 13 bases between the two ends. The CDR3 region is CASSPGTSGAFF. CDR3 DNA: TGTGCCAGCAGCCCCGGGACTTCGGGAGCTTTCTTT.

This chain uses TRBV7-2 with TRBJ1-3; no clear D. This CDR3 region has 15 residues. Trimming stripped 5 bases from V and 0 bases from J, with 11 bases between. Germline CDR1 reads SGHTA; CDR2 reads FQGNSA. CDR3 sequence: CASSPGRSSGNTIYF. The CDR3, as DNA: TGTGCCAGCAGCCCCGGACGGAGCTCTGGAAACACCATATATTTT.

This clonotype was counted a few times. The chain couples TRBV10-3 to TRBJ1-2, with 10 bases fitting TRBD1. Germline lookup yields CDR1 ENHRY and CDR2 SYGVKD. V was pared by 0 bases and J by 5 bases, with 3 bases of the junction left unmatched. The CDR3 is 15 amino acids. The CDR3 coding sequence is TGTGCCATCAGTGAGTCCTGGGACAGGGGATATGGCTACACCTTC. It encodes CAISESWDRGYGYTF.

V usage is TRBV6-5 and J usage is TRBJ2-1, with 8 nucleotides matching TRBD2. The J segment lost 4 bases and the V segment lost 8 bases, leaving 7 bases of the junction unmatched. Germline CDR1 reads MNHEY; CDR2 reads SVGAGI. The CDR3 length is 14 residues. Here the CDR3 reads CASRGGAGYNEQFF. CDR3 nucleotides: TGTGCCAGCCGGGGGGGCGCAGGTTACAATGAGCAGTTCTTC.

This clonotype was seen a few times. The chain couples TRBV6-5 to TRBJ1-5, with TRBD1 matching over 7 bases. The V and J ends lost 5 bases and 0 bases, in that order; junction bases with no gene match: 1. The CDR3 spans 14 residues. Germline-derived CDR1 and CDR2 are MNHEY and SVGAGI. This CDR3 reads CASSGTASNQPQHF. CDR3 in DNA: TGTGCCAGCAGTGGGACAGCTAGCAATCAGCCCCAGCATTTT.

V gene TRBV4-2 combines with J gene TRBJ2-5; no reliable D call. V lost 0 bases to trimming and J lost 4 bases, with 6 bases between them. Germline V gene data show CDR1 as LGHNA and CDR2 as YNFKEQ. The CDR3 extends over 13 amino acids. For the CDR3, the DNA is TGTGCCAGCAGCCAAGATCGGAGAGAGACCCAGTACTTC. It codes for CASSQDRRETQYF.

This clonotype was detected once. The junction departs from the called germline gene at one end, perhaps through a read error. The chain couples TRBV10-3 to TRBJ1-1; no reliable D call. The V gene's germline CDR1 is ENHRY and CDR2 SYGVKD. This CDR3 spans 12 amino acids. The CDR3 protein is CAINEGATEAFF. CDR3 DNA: TGTGCCATCAATGAGGGAGCCACTGAAGCTTTCTTT.

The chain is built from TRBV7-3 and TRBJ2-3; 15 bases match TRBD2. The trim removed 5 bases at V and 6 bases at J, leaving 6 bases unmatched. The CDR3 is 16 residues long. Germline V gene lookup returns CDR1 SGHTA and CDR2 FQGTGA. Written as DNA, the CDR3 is TGTGCCAGCAGCCCGGGACTAGCGGGAGGTGTTGATACGCAGTATTTT. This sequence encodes CASSPGLAGGVDTQYF.

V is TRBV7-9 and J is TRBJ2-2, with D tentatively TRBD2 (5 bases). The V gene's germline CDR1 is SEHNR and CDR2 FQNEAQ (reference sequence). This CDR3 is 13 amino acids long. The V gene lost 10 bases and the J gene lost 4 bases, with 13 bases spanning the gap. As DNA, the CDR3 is TGTGCCACCACGGCGGGTTTCACCGGGGAGCTGTTTTTT. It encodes CATTAGFTGELFF. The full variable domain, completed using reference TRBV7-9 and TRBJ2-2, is DTGVSQNPRHKITKRGQNVTFRCDPISEHNRLYWYRQTLGQGPEFLTYFQNEAQLEKSRLLSDRFSAERPKGSFSTLEIQRTEQGDSAMYLCATTAGFTGELFFGEGSRLTVL.

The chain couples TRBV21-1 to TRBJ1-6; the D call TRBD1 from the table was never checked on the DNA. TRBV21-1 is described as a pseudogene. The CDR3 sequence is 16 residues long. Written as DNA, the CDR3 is TGTGCCAGCAAGTTGATCCGGGACGGATATAATTCACCCCTCCACTTT. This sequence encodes CASKLIRDGYNSPLHF.

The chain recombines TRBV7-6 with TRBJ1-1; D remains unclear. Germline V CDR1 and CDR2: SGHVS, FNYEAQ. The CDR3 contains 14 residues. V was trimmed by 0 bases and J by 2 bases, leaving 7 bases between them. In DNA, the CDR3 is TGTGCCAGCAGCTTAGCTAAGAGAAACACTGAAGCTTTCTTT. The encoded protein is CASSLAKRNTEAFF.

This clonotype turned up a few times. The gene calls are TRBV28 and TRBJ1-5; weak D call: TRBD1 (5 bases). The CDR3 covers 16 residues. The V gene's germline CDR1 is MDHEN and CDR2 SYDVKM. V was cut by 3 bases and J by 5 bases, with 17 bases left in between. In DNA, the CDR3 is TGTGCCAGCAGTTTCGGGCGGGAAACGGGGCATCAGCCCCAGCATTTT. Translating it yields CASSFGRETGHQPQHF.